The rows below give T cell receptor beta chains drawn from one sample of a study of neurological immune-mediated disorders. Using its own MiXCR run on the 5' RACE reads, TCRdb lists one record per CDR3 protein. The table lists just under 60,000 distinct CDR3 sequences, under 2.5% of them singletons. The source material was PBMCs. These receptors were taken from a man aged 50-60 years with multiple sclerosis. CDR3s include the opening cysteine and the closing phenylalanine or tryptophan. D genes are given only for firm matches. Size values are once, few and many counts, or a class for expanded clones, and some rows have none.

>many|TRBV6-5|TRBJ2-7|NA|13
CASSPPGEAEQYF
>many|TRBV12-5|TRBJ1-2|NA|14
CASAPEGRAGGYTF
>many|TRBV7-2|TRBJ1-2|NA|14
CASSLFTGLYGYTF
>many|TRBV20-1|TRBJ2-3|NA|10
CSATHDTQYF
>many|TRBV6-5|TRBJ2-5|NA|15
CASSYAGTLQETQYF
>many|TRBV5-1|TRBJ2-7|NA|13
CASSLTPSYEQYF
>many|TRBV5-1|TRBJ1-5|NA|14
CASSWGGGEQPQHF
>many|TRBV29-1|TRBJ1-3|TRBD1|14
CSVRGQGGGNTIYF
>few|TRBV27|TRBJ2-7|TRBD2|14
CASSRTRTSYEQYF
>many|TRBV20-1|TRBJ1-2|TRBD1|15
CSALRQGARGYGYTF
>many|TRBV20-1|TRBJ1-4|NA|14
CSARGVGANEKLFF
>many|TRBV12-3/TRBV12-4|TRBJ2-7|NA|14
CASSLIGQGYEQYF
>many|TRBV20-1|TRBJ1-1|NA|12
CSASEGYTEAFF
>NA|TRBV19|TRBJ2-3|NA|15
CASMEVASFPDTQYF
>many|TRBV7-2|TRBJ1-2|TRBD1|15
CASSLTGGNDYGYTF
>many|TRBV7-2|TRBJ2-5|TRBD2|16
CASSPRRGGTQETQYF
>medium-sized|TRBV29-1|TRBJ2-7|TRBD1|14
CSVEDPQGAYEQYF
>many|TRBV29-1|TRBJ2-5|TRBD2|14
CSGGLAGGPETQYF
>many|TRBV5-1|TRBJ1-1|NA|16
CASSSRGVGVNTEAFF
>many|TRBV24-1|TRBJ2-7|NA|11
CATSDGYEQYF
>many|TRBV4-2|TRBJ2-5|NA|16
CASSQDLTAGRETQYF
>NA|TRBV10-3|TRBJ1-3|NA|16
CAITRGELRAGNTIYF
>NA|TRBV7-2|TRBJ1-5|TRBD1|17
CASSRHRGRGKRQPQHF
>many|TRBV3-1|TRBJ2-7|TRBD2|15
CASSPLRGVLGEQYF
>many|TRBV5-1|TRBJ2-7|NA|12
CASSWQGNEQYF
>many|TRBV27|TRBJ2-4|NA|14
CASRAQGGMEQEYF
>many|TRBV3-1|TRBJ1-1|NA|13
CASSQGRGAEAFF
>many|TRBV5-1|TRBJ1-2|NA|14
CASSLDSPNYGYTF
>NA|TRBV6-5|TRBJ2-1|NA|15
CASSPLQGIYNEQFF
>medium-sized|TRBV20-1|TRBJ1-4|TRBD1|14
CSATQGASNEKLFF
>many|TRBV24-1|TRBJ2-5|NA|14
CATSDSTFEETQYF
>many|TRBV7-2|TRBJ2-2|TRBD1|14
CASSLVQGAGELFF
>many|TRBV20-1|TRBJ2-1|TRBD1|18
CSATRDRGGTLGFNEQFF
>many|TRBV18|TRBJ1-1|NA|14
CASSPGALGTEAFF
>many|TRBV4-2|TRBJ1-5|TRBD1|19
CASSQDLDRGLFSNQPQHF
>many|TRBV20-1|TRBJ2-5|NA|13
CSARWMGQETQYF
>many|TRBV20-1|TRBJ2-2|TRBD1|15
CSASPGQVNTGELFF
>many|TRBV5-1|TRBJ1-1|NA|16
CASSFGAALVNTEAFF
>few|TRBV28|TRBJ1-6|NA|16
CASSSHSGRYNSPLHF
>many|TRBV7-9|TRBJ1-1|TRBD1|15
CASSYPTGAGTEAFF
>many|TRBV7-8|TRBJ2-5|NA|13
CASGMLIQETQYF
>many|TRBV10-1|TRBJ2-3|NA|16
CASSEELAFEPDTQYF
>many|TRBV7-9|TRBJ2-3|TRBD2|20
CASSPPGGLAGGPLADTQYF
>many|TRBV20-1|TRBJ2-4|NA|15
CSAPWGGGAKNIQYF
>many|TRBV13|TRBJ2-7|NA|15
CASSLGRGANYEQYF
>many|TRBV19|TRBJ2-1|TRBD2|15
CASSTLAGKNNEQFF
>many|TRBV20-1|TRBJ2-2|TRBD2|15
CSARPTSVGTGELFF
>many|TRBV30|TRBJ1-1|NA|11
CACQGDTEAFF
>many|TRBV19|TRBJ1-5|NA|14
CASSIDRGSEPQHF
>many|TRBV27|TRBJ1-2|NA|14
CASSLKGIGYGYTF